This TCR beta chain is drawn from a study of CD8+CD57+ T cells in acquired aplastic anemia. At the level of the study: Sorted CD4+ and CD8+ cells gave a mean 3.2 ug DNA, range roughly 0.2 to 27.4 ug.

Sequencing involved patients with CD8+CD57+ cell expansion previously shown by flow cytometry. Among the patients, none had received any therapy at the time of blood sampling. Overall study results and limits: A set of about 30 CD8+ CDR3 sequences was shared between patients and controls, and these sequences appeared highly expressed in patients.

The CDR3 has 13 residues. Germline assignment: CDR1 SEHNR and CDR2 FQNEAQ (reference sequence). Deletions cut 6 bases from V and 5 bases from J, with 11 bases between. For this clonotype: Its antigen is undetermined.

The study profiled TCR beta VDJ and CDR3 using genomic DNA as template. One entry per CDR3 protein, called by TCRdb with MiXCR from the reads. The sample lists over 150,000 distinct CDR3 sequences, over 50% occurring once. Material for sequencing was sorted CD4+, CD8+, or CD8+CD57+ T cells (not recorded which) from PBMCs. This clonotype was obtained from a human donor with aplastic anemia. V and J are TRBV7-9 and TRBJ2-1; D not resolved. The CDR3 spells CASSPNPDNEQFF. The DNA for the CDR3 is TGTGCCAGCAGTCCCAACCCTGACAATGAGCAGTTCTTC.